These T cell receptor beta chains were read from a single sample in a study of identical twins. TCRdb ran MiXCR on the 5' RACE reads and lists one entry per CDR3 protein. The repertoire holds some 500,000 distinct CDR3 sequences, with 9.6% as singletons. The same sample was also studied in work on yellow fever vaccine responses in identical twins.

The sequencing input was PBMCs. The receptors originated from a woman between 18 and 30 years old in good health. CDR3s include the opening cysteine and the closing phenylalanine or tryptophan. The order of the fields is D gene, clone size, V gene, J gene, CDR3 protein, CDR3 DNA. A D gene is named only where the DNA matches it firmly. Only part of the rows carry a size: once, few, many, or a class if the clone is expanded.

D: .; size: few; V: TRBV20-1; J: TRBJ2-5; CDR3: CSAKADLRVQETQYF; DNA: TGCAGTGCAAAAGCGGACCTCCGGGTCCAAGAGACCCAGTACTTC
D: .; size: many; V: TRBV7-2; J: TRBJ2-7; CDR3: CASSTQGGGYEQYF; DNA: TGTGCCAGCAGCACTCAGGGGGGTGGGTACGAGCAGTACTTC
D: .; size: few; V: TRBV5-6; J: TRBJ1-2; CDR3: CASNQGNYGYTF; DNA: TGTGCCAGCAACCAGGGGAACTATGGCTACACCTTC
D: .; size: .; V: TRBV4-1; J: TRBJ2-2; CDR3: CASSQNPSIPSGELFF; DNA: TGCGCCAGCAGCCAAAACCCATCGATACCTTCAGGGGAGCTGTTTTTT
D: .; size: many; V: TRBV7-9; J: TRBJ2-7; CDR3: CASSSSGMSYEQYF; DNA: TGTGCCAGCAGCAGCTCCGGGATGTCCTACGAGCAGTACTTC
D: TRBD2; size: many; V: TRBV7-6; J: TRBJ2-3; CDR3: CASSSAAGGPTDTQYF; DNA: TGTGCCAGCAGCTCGGCAGCGGGGGGGCCCACAGATACGCAGTATTTT
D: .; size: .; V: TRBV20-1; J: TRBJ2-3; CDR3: CSARARDLNPLLVDTQYF; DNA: TGCAGTGCTAGAGCCCGGGACCTAAACCCCCTTTTGGTAGATACGCAGTATTTT
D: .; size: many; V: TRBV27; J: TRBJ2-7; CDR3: CASSPSVGSYEQYF; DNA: TGTGCCAGCAGTCCTAGCGTAGGCTCCTACGAGCAGTACTTC
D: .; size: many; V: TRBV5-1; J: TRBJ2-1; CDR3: CASSTLEGDYNEQFF; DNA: TGCGCCAGCAGCACGCTGGAGGGAGATTACAATGAGCAGTTCTTC
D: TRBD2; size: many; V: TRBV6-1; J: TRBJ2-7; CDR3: CASSLASGRHEQYF; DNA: TGTGCCAGCAGCCTCGCTAGCGGGAGGCACGAGCAGTACTTC
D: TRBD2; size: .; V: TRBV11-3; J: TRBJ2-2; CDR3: CASSTSGGPNFF; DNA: TGTGCCAGCAGCACTAGCGGGGGCCCTAATTTTTTT
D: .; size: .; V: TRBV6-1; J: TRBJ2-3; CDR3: CASSDPGPTDTQYF; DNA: TGTGCCAGCAGTGACCCAGGACCCACAGATACGCAGTATTTT
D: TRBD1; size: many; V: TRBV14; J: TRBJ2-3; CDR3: CASSQDQGTATQYF; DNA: TGTGCCAGCAGCCAAGATCAGGGGACAGCGACGCAGTATTTT
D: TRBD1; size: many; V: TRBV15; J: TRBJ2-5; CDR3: CATSRDLLGQGPLTQYF; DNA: TGTGCCACCAGCAGAGATCTGTTAGGACAGGGCCCCTTGACCCAGTACTTC
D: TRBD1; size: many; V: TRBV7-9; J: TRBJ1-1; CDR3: CASSSRDRALDEAFF; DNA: TGTGCCAGCAGCTCCCGGGACAGGGCTTTAGATGAAGCTTTCTTT
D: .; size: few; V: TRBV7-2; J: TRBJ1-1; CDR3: CASSFGTDTEAFF; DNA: TGTGCCAGCAGCTTCGGGACTGACACTGAAGCTTTCTTT
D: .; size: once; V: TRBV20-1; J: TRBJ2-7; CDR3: CSARDGGRSYEQYF; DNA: TGCAGTGCTAGAGATGGTGGCAGATCCTACGAGCAGTACTTC
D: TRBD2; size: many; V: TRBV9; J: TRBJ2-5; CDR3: CASSVVAGGETQYF; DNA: TGTGCCAGCAGCGTAGTTGCGGGGGGAGAGACCCAGTACTTC
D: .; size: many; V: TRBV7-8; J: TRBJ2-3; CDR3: CASSLIQVTDTQYF; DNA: TGTGCCAGCAGCTTAATCCAGGTGACAGATACGCAGTATTTT
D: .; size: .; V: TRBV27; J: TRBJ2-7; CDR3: CASSLSGSGEQYF; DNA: TGTGCCAGCAGCCTGAGTGGAAGCGGCGAGCAGTACTTC
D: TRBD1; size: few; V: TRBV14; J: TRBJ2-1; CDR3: CASSLPGQLNNEQFF; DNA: TGTGCCAGCAGCCTCCCGGGACAGCTAAACAATGAGCAGTTCTTC
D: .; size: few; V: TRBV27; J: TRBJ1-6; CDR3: CASSFATYSPLHF; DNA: TGTGCCAGCAGTTTCGCGACCTATTCACCCCTCCACTTT
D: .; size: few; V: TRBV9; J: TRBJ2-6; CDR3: CASSAPLGGPGANVLTF; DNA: TGTGCCAGCAGCGCACCTCTCGGGGGGCCTGGGGCCAACGTCCTGACTTTC
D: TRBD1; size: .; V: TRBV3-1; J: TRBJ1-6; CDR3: CATAAGQYNSPLHF; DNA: TGTGCCACGGCGGCGGGACAGTATAATTCACCCCTCCACTTT
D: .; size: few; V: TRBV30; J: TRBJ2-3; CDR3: CAWSLAGGTDTQYF; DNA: TGTGCCTGGAGTCTGGCAGGAGGCACAGATACGCAGTATTTT
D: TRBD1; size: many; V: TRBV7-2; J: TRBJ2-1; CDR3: CASSFDGQGFNEQFF; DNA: TGTGCCAGCAGCTTCGATGGACAGGGTTTTAATGAGCAGTTCTTC
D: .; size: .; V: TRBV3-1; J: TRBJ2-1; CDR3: CASSQSSGPHNEQFF; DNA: TGTGCCAGCAGCCAATCAAGCGGGCCTCACAATGAGCAGTTCTTC
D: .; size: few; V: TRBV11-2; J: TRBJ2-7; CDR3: CASSLNDGTKRQYF; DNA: TGTGCCAGCAGCTTAAACGACGGGACCAAGCGGCAGTACTTC
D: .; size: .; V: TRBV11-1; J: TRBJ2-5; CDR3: CASSSPTGPPHGQETQYF; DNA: TGTGCCAGCAGCTCCCCCACCGGACCTCCCCATGGGCAAGAGACCCAGTACTTC
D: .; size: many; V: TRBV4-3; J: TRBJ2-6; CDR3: CASSQDMSGPGANVLTF; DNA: TGCGCCAGCAGCCAAGATATGTCGGGGCCTGGGGCCAACGTCCTGACTTTC
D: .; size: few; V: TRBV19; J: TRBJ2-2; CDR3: CASSIPPRWDTGELFF; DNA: TGTGCCAGTAGTATCCCCCCACGGTGGGACACCGGGGAGCTGTTTTTT
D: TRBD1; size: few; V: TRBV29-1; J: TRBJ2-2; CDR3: CSVSRDSYTGELFF; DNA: TGCAGCGTGAGCCGGGACAGCTACACCGGGGAGCTGTTTTTT
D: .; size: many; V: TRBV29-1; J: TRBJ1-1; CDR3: CSAVQRRTEAFF; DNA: TGCAGCGCGGTGCAGAGAAGGACTGAAGCTTTCTTT
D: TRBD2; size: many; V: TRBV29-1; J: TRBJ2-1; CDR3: CSSWTSGGYNEQFF; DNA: TGCAGCTCCTGGACTAGCGGGGGGTACAATGAGCAGTTCTTC
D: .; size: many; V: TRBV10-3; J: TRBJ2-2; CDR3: CAISDPTGELFF; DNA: TGTGCCATCAGTGACCCCACCGGGGAGCTGTTTTTT
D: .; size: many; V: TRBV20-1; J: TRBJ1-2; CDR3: CRGNRDDSF; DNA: TGCAGGGGCAACAGGGACGACTCCTTC
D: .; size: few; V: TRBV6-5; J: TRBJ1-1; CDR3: CASSSYRTPAFF; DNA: TGTGCCAGCAGCTCATACAGGACCCCAGCTTTCTTT
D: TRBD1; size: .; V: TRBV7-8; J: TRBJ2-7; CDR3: CASSLGTGTGGYEQYF; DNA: TGTGCCAGCAGCTTAGGAACCGGGACAGGGGGCTACGAGCAGTACTTC
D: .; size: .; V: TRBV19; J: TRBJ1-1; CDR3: CASRQQGSGTEAFF; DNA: TGTGCCAGCCGTCAACAGGGATCAGGCACTGAAGCTTTCTTT
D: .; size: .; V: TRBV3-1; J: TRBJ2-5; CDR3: CASMVFETQYF; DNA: TGTGCCAGCATGGTATTTGAGACCCAGTACTTC
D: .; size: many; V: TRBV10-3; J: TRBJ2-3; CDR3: CAISELDTTSTDTQYF; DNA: TGTGCCATCAGTGAGCTGGACACGACCAGCACAGATACGCAGTATTTT
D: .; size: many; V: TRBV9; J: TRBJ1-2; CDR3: CASSASSDRLRVGYTF; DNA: TGTGCCAGCAGCGCCTCATCTGACAGGTTGCGAGTTGGCTACACCTTC
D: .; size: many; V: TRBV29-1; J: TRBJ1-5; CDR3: CSVRDGSNQPQHF; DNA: TGCAGCGTTAGGGACGGTAGCAATCAGCCCCAGCATTTT
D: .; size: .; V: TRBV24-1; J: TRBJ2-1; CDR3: CATWEPSYNEQFF; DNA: TGTGCCACCTGGGAGCCGAGCTACAATGAGCAGTTCTTC
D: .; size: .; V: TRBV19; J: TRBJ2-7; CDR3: CASSPGSQGYEQYF; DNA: TGTGCCAGTAGTCCCGGGTCTCAGGGGTACGAGCAGTACTTC
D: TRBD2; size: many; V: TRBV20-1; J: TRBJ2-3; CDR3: CSAIGPGRERRGTDTQYF; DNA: TGCAGTGCTATAGGGCCGGGGCGGGAGCGGCGTGGCACAGATACGCAGTATTTT
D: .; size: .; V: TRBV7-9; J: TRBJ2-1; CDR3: CASSLARYDEQFF; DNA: TGTGCCAGCAGCTTAGCTAGGTACGATGAGCAGTTCTTC
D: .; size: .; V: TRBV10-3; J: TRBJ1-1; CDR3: CAISDGRINTEAFF; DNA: TGTGCCATCAGTGATGGCAGAATAAACACTGAAGCTTTCTTT
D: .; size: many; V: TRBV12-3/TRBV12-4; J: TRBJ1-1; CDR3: CASSALPGMNTEAFF; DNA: TGTGCCAGCAGCGCCCTCCCGGGAATGAACACTGAAGCTTTCTTT
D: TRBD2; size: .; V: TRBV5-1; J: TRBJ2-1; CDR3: CASSPRLAGGPGNEQFF; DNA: TGCGCCAGCAGCCCGAGACTAGCGGGAGGGCCAGGTAATGAGCAGTTCTTC
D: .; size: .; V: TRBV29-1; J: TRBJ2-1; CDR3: CSVVDRSSYNEQFF; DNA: TGCAGCGTTGTAGATCGGAGCTCCTACAATGAGCAGTTCTTC